This TCR beta chain appears in the sequencing data of a study of beta chain features in type 1 diabetes. The study's findings and limits: There was a moderate but significant shortening of TCRB CDR3s in all four CD4+ subsets of Type 1 diabetes patients. The study found that naive, central memory and Treg TCRB repertoires appeared more similar in patients than in healthy donors.

J lost 3 bases, V lost 6 bases, and 5 bases had no gene match. The CDR3 loop spans 13 amino acids. The V gene's germline CDR1 is GTSNPN and CDR2 SVGIG (reference sequence). The investigators reverse transcribed all of the isolated RNA, so they sequenced expressed TCRB transcripts. TCRdb's copy holds only in-frame clones and misses some; the assay was immunoSEQ multiplex PCR. The sample has hundreds of thousands of clones, 10% to 15% seen once. The table lists this clone with a few counts. Its antigen is not identified. The sequence was obtained from a man younger than 35 with type 1 diabetes. The chain recombines TRBV30 with TRBJ2-1; 7 nucleotides line up with TRBD1. Sequencing was performed on naive CD4+ T cells from blood. The CDR3 DNA sequence: TGTGCCTGCCGACAGGGAAACTACAATGAGCAGTTCTTC. Translating it yields CACRQGNYNEQFF.